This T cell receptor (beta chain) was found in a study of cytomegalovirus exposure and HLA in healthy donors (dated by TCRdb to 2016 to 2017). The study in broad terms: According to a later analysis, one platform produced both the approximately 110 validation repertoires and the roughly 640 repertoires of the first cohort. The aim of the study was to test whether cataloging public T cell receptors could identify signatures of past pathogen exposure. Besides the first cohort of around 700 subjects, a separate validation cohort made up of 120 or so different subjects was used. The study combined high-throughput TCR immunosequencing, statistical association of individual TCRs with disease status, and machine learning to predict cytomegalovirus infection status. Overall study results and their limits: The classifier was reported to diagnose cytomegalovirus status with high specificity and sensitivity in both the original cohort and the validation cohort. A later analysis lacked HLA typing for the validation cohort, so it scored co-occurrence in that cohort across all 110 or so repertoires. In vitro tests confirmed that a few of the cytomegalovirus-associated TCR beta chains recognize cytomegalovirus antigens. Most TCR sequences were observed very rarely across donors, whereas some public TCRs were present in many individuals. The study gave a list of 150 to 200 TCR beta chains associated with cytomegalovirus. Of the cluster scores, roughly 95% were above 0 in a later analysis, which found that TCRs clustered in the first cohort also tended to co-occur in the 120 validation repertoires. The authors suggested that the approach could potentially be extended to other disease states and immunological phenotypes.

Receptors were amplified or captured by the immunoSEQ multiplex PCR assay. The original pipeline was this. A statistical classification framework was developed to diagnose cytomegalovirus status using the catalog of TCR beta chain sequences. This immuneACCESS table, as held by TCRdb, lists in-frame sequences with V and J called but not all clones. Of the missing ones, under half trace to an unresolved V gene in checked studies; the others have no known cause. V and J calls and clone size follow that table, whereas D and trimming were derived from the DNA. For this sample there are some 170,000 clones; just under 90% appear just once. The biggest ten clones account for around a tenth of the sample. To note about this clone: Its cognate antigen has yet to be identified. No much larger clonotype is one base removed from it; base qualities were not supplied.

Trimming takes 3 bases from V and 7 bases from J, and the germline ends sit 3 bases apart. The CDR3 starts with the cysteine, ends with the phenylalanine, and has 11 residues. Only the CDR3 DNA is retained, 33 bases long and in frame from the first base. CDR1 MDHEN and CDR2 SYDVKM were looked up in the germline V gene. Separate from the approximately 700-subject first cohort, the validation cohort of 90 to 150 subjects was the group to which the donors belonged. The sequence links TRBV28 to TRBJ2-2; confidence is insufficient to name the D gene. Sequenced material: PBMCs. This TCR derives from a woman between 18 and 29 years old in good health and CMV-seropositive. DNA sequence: TGTGCCAGCAGTTTGAGCGGGGAGCTGTTTTTT. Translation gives CASSLSGELFF.